These 26 T cell receptor beta chains came from one sample sequenced in a study of cytomegalovirus exposure and HLA in healthy donors. The PCR was carried out with 60 Vbeta primers and 13 Jbeta primers. Profiled with immunoSEQ multiplex PCR; TCRdb holds only in-frame clones, not every one. The sample lists some 100,000 clones; 76% were seen once. The sample comprised PBMCs. These TCRs come from a woman aged 45-60 years in good health and CMV-seropositive.

V gene TRBV10-3 combines with J gene TRBJ2-6, with D maybe TRBD1 (5 bases). CDR1 is ENHRY, CDR2 SYGVKD, per germline. The V and J ends lost 2 bases and 2 bases respectively, with 7 bases between them. This CDR3 region has 15 residues. CDR3 bases: TGTGCCATCAGTGAGAAAGGGGCTGGGGCCAACGTCCTGACTTTC. This sequence encodes CAISEKGAGANVLTF.

The chain employs TRBV6-5 and TRBJ1-2, with D hard to call. V lost 0 bases and J 3 bases, leaving 8 bases between the germline ends. The CDR3 consists of 14 residues. Looked up from germline, CDR1 is MNHEY and CDR2 is SVGAGI. The CDR3 sequence is CASSYSGSYYGYTF. In nucleotides, the CDR3 is TGTGCCAGCAGTTACTCGGGCAGCTACTATGGCTACACCTTC.

The chain is built from TRBV4-1 and TRBJ1-2; 9 bases are a match to TRBD1. V lost 1 base to trimming and J lost 2 bases; unmatched junction nucleotides: 2. The CDR3 is 15 residues long. Germline V gives CDR1 MGHRA, CDR2 YSYEKL. CDR3 protein: CASSQGTGDNYGYTF. The CDR3 DNA follows: TGCGCCAGCAGCCAAGGGACAGGGGACAACTATGGCTACACCTTC.

The V gene is TRBV5-1, the J gene TRBJ2-1, with 12 bases that match TRBD2. J was trimmed by 1 base and V by 3 bases; bases with no gene match: 5. The CDR3 has 17 residues. The germline gives CDR1 SGHRS, CDR2 YFSETQ. This CDR3 is CASSYGLAGLSYNEQFF. For the CDR3, the DNA is TGCGCCAGCAGCTACGGACTAGCGGGACTTTCCTACAATGAGCAGTTCTTC.

This sequence joins TRBV5-1 and TRBJ1-1, with D possibly TRBD1 on 5 matching bases. Germline V CDR1 and CDR2: SGHRS, YFSETQ. The CDR3 runs to 14 residues. The germline V and J ends were trimmed by 3 bases and 1 base, with 10 bases remaining between them. This chain's CDR3 is CASSWGTENTEAFF. The CDR3 nucleotides read TGCGCCAGCAGCTGGGGCACCGAGAACACTGAAGCTTTCTTT.

The rearrangement joins TRBV6-1 to TRBJ1-1; D not certain. Germline CDR1 reads MNHNS; CDR2 reads SASEGT. Trimming left V 2 bases short and J 1 base short, with 5 bases between. The CDR3 runs 13 residues. The CDR3 nucleotides are TGTGCCAGCAGTGAATACAGGAACACTGAAGCTTTCTTT. Protein: CASSEYRNTEAFF.

J is TRBJ1-2 and V is TRBV5-1; 10 bases map to TRBD1. CDR3 length: 19 amino acids. The trim removed 5 bases at V and 4 bases at J, leaving 20 bases unmatched. Per the germline V gene, CDR1 is SGHRS and CDR2 is YFSETQ. The CDR3: CASSLGAPGQGSSSYGYTF. The DNA for the CDR3 is TGCGCCAGCAGTCTCGGGGCACCGGGACAGGGGTCCTCTAGCTATGGCTACACCTTC.

The gene calls are TRBV7-9 and TRBJ2-3; maybe TRBD2 (5 bases). This CDR3 comprises 14 residues. CDR1 is SEHNR and CDR2 is FQNEAQ in the germline V gene (reference sequence). With 0 bases removed from V and 6 bases from J, the gap between germline ends came to 10 bases. The chain's CDR3 is CASSLASGMDTQYF. Written as DNA, the CDR3 is TGTGCCAGCAGCTTAGCGTCCGGGATGGATACGCAGTATTTT.

This clone has a handful of counts. This CDR3 is CASGRALAASYNEQFF. The CDR3 DNA follows: TGTGCCAGCGGCAGAGCCCTAGCGGCCTCCTACAATGAGCAGTTCTTC. The chain joins TRBV9 to TRBJ2-1; 7 nucleotides line up with TRBD2. The V segment lost 7 bases and the J segment 0 bases; nucleotides outside the gene matches: 10. This CDR3 has 16 amino acids. Germline loops: CDR1 SGDLS, CDR2 YYNGEE.

V usage is TRBV5-6 and J usage is TRBJ2-5, with 8 nucleotides matching TRBD2. V lost 4 bases to trimming and J lost 0 bases; unmatched junction nucleotides: 14. This CDR3 comprises 18 residues. Germline V gives CDR1 SGHDT, CDR2 YYEEEE. The CDR3 DNA follows: TGTGCCAGCAGCCGTCCCGACGTAGCGGGGATGTACCAAGAGACCCAGTACTTC. Its translation is CASSRPDVAGMYQETQYF.

The chain uses TRBV6-5 and TRBJ1-1; a possible D gene is TRBD1 (6 bases). Germline CDR1 and CDR2: MNHEY and SVGAGI. V was trimmed by 0 bases and J by 1 base, leaving 12 bases between them. This CDR3 contains 16 residues. CDR3 DNA: TGTGCCAGCAGTTACTCAAGGGCCAGGGGGAACACTGAAGCTTTCTTT. Protein sequence: CASSYSRARGNTEAFF.

The CDR3 is CASSTGNTEAFF. As DNA, the CDR3 is TGTGCCAGCAGCACCGGGAACACTGAAGCTTTCTTT. The J gene is TRBJ1-1, the V gene TRBV9; no definite D call. This CDR3 is 12 amino acids long. Germline-derived CDR1 and CDR2 are SGDLS and YYNGEE. V was trimmed by 4 bases and J by 1 base, leaving 5 bases between them.

The J gene is TRBJ2-6, the V gene TRBV19; 7 nucleotides align to TRBD2. Germline CDR1 is LNHDA and CDR2 is SQIVND (reference sequence). Unmatched junction bases numbered 8, after V lost 8 bases and J lost 1 base. CDR3 length equals 16 residues. The CDR3 sequence: CASGGGRPSGANVLTF. DNA of the CDR3: TGTGCCAGTGGCGGGGGACGGCCTTCTGGGGCCAACGTCCTGACTTTC.

This chain links TRBV4-1 with TRBJ2-7, with 7 nucleotides matching TRBD2. Germline loops: CDR1 MGHRA, CDR2 YSYEKL. The V gene end was trimmed by 3 bases and the J gene end by 5 bases; junction bases not matched to a gene: 13. The CDR3 is 16 amino acids. CDR3 residues: CASSHPTAGERNEQYF. CDR3 sequence (DNA): TGCGCCAGCAGCCATCCTACGGCGGGAGAAAGGAACGAGCAGTACTTC.

The chain has TRBV6-6 and TRBJ2-2; 7 bases fit TRBD1. Germline V CDR1 and CDR2: MNHNY, SVGAGI (reference sequence). The CDR3 covers 14 residues. The J segment lost 7 bases and the V segment lost 2 bases, leaving 4 bases of the junction unmatched. The CDR3 bases are TGTGCCAGCAGTTACACCGACAGGGTCGGGGAGCTGTTTTTT. Translating gives CASSYTDRVGELFF.

This sequence joins TRBV27 and TRBJ2-7; TRBD2 agrees at 12 bases. Trimming took 8 bases from V and 4 from J; bases not matched to a gene: 9. The germline V gene encodes CDR1 MNHEY and CDR2 SMNVEV (reference sequence). This CDR3 contains 15 residues. The CDR3 reads CASSRLAGVAYEQYF. The CDR3 bases are TGTGCCAGCTCTAGACTAGCGGGAGTTGCGTACGAGCAGTACTTC.

V and J are TRBV9 and TRBJ1-1; tentatively, D is TRBD1 (5 bases). V was cut by 0 bases and J by 0 bases, with 12 bases left in between. The CDR3 runs to 16 residues. The germline gives CDR1 SGDLS, CDR2 YYNGEE. The CDR3 loop is CASSVGDSRMNTEAFF. The DNA of the CDR3 is TGTGCCAGCAGCGTAGGTGACAGCCGCATGAACACTGAAGCTTTCTTT.

This rearrangement joins TRBV2 to TRBJ1-5; D might be TRBD1 (5 bases). The CDR3 extends over 15 amino acids. Between the trimmed V and J ends, which lost 3 bases and 2 bases, there was a span of 11 bases. Germline V gene data show CDR1 as SNHLY and CDR2 as FYNNEI. CDR3 DNA sequence: TGTGCCAGCAGTGATCCCCCGGGGGGCAATCAGCCCCAGCATTTT. Amino acid sequence: CASSDPPGGNQPQHF.

The rearrangement uses TRBV6-5 and TRBJ2-5, with a possible D match to TRBD1 (6 bases). The CDR3 sequence is 15 residues long. The germline CDR1 and CDR2 sequences are MNHEY and SVGAGI. V lost 0 bases and J lost 5, with 13 bases in between. In nucleotides, the CDR3 is TGTGCCAGCAGTTACTCGGGACCCCAGGGGGAGACCCAGTACTTC. As protein: CASSYSGPQGETQYF.

The sample holds one count of this clone. The rearrangement links TRBV9 to TRBJ1-1; 8 bases agree with TRBD1. This CDR3 comprises 20 residues. The junction had 17 bases not matched to a gene; V was cut back by 1 base and J by 0 bases. CDR1 SGDLS and CDR2 YYNGEE come from the germline V gene. The CDR3 sequence is CASSVSGKGRETGVNTEAFF. The CDR3 DNA is TGTGCCAGCAGCGTATCCGGAAAGGGGAGGGAGACAGGGGTGAACACTGAAGCTTTCTTT.

The chain is built from TRBV6-6 and TRBJ2-3; D may be TRBD1 (5 bases). The CDR3 has 13 residues. Per germline, CDR1 MNHNY and CDR2 SVGAGI (reference sequence). Trimming left V 5 bases short and J 7 bases short, with 13 bases between. The CDR3 region has the DNA TGTGCCAGCAGTCCCCAGGACATATATACGCAGTATTTT. Residues: CASSPQDIYTQYF.

This clone was counted a few times. The chain joins TRBV4-2 to TRBJ2-1; 13 positions agree with TRBD2. V was pared by 4 bases and J by 8 bases, with 5 bases of the junction left unmatched. Germline V CDR1 and CDR2: LGHNA, YNFKEQ. CDR3 length: 15 amino acids. CDR3 bases: TGTGCCAGCAGCCGGGGACTAGCGGGAAGCGATGAGCAGTTCTTC. This codes for CASSRGLAGSDEQFF.

The V gene is TRBV6-1, the J gene TRBJ1-5, with D perhaps matching TRBD1 (6 bases). V lost 7 bases, J lost 4 bases, and 14 bases lay in between. Germline values: CDR1 MNHNS, CDR2 SASEGT. The CDR3 sequence is 14 residues long. Written as DNA, the CDR3 is TGTGCCAGCAACATAGGGGGTTCAAATCAGCCCCAGCATTTT. This translates into CASNIGGSNQPQHF.

This clone was seen a handful of times. J is TRBJ2-7 and V is TRBV28; 10 nucleotides line up with TRBD2. V was pared by 5 bases and J by 2 bases, with 6 bases of the junction left unmatched. Germline CDR1 and CDR2: MDHEN and SYDVKM. This CDR3 has 15 residues. CDR3 sequence reads: CASSPRTSGPYEQYF. CDR3 DNA: TGTGCCAGCAGTCCTAGGACTAGCGGTCCCTACGAGCAGTACTTC.

The rearrangement uses TRBV30 and TRBJ2-5; D might be TRBD1 (6 bases). Germline-derived CDR1 and CDR2 are GTSNPN and SVGIG (reference sequence). The CDR3 is made up of 14 amino acids. Trimming shortened V by 3 bases and J by 5 bases, and 16 bases separated the two germline ends. The CDR3 reads CAWRKAGVGETQYF. In nucleotides, the CDR3 is TGTGCCTGGAGAAAGGCAGGGGTAGGGGAGACCCAGTACTTC.

The J gene is TRBJ2-7, the V gene TRBV11-1, with no clear D. Looked up from germline, CDR1 is SGHAT and CDR2 is FQDESV (reference sequence). The V end was cut by 3 bases, the J end by 4 bases, with 13 bases between. The CDR3 is 14 amino acids. This CDR3 is CASSLRELSYEQYF. The DNA for the CDR3 is TGTGCCAGCAGCTTGCGCGAACTGTCGTACGAGCAGTACTTC.